This TCR beta chain was sequenced for a study of blood T cell repertoires in COVID-19. On the study more broadly: From T cells, B-cell-depleted T cells, or PBMCs came the material, which was cDNA or gDNA.

Trimming removed 6 bases from V and 4 bases from J; junction bases left unmatched: 11. The CDR3 contains 15 residues. Germline CDR1 reads MNHEY; CDR2 reads SVGAGI. Original handling: Reference gene primer amplification in the assay estimated nucleated cell counts. Profiling relied on immunoSEQ multiplex PCR, and the TCRdb table lists in-frame clones only, not all of them. That table furnishes V, J and clone size, whereas the DNA furnished D and trimming. Of about 160,000 clones listed, about nine tenths were seen once; the top ten hold about 4.6%. Sequencing was performed on peripheral blood. This TCR derives from an older woman with active or convalescent COVID-19. The chain employs TRBV6-5 and TRBJ2-7, with TRBD1 matching 8 bases. As DNA, the CDR3 is TGTGCCAGCAGCCAAACCGGGACAGGAGGGTACGAGCAGTACTTC. Translation gives CASSQTGTGGYEQYF.